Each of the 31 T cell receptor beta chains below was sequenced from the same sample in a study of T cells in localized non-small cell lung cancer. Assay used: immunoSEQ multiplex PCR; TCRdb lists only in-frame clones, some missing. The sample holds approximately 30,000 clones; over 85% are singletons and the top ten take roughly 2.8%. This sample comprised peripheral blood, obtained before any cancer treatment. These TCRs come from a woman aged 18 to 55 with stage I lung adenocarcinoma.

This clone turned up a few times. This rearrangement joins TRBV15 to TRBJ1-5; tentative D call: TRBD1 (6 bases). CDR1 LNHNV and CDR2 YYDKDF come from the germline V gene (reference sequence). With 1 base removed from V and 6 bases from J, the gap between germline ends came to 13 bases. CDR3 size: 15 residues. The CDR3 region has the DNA TGTGCCACCAGCAGAGGATCGGCACAGGGTCAGCCCCAGCATTTT. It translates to CATSRGSAQGQPQHF.

The CDR3 spells CASSPQEFNEKLFF. The CDR3 DNA reads TGCGCCAGCAGCCCACAGGAGTTTAATGAAAAACTGTTTTTT. The genes are TRBV4-1 and TRBJ1-4, with D possibly TRBD1 on 5 matching bases. The V gene's germline CDR1 is MGHRA and CDR2 YSYEKL. The CDR3 has 14 amino acids. Between the trimmed V and J ends, which lost 4 bases and 4 bases, there was a span of 10 bases.

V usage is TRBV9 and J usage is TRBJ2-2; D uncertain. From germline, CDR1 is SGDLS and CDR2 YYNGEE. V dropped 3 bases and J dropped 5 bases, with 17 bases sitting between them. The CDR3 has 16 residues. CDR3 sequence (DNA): TGTGCCAGCAGCGCCCCGGGTTCGGAAGGGACCGGGGAGCTGTTTTTT. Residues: CASSAPGSEGTGELFF.

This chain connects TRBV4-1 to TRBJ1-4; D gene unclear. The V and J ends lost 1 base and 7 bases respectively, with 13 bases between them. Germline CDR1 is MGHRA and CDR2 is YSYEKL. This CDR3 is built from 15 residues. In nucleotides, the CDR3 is TGCGCCAGCAGCCAAGTTCAGCTTAGTTTTGAAAAACTGTTTTTT. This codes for CASSQVQLSFEKLFF.

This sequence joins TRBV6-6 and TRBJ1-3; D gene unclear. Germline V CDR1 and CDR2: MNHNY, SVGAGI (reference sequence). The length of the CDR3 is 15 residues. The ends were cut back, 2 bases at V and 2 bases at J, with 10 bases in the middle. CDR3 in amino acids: CASSYGNLAGNTIYF. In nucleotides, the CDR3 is TGTGCCAGCAGTTACGGCAACCTTGCTGGAAACACCATATATTTT.

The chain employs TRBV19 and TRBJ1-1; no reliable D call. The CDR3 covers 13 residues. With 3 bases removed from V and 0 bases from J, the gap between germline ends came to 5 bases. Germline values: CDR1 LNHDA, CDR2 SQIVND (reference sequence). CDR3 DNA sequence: TGTGCCAGTAGTATCAACCTGAACACTGAAGCTTTCTTT. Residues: CASSINLNTEAFF.

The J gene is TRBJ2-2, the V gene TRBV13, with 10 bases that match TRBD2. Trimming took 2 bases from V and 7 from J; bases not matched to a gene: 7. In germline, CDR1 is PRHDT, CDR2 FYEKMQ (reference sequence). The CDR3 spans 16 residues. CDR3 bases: TGTGCCAGCAGCTTATATCCTAGCGGGAGCGACGGGGAGCTGTTTTTT. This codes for CASSLYPSGSDGELFF.

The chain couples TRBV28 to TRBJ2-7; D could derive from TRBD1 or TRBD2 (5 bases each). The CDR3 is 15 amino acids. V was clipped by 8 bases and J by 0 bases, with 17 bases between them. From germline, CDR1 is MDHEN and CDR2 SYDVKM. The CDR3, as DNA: TGTGCCAGCTCCGCGGCAGGGAGAAGCTCCTACGAGCAGTACTTC. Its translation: CASSAAGRSSYEQYF.

DNA for the CDR3: TGTGCCAGCAGCTTGAGTGGGAGTGGGGGGAATGAGCAGTTCTTC. Its protein is CASSLSGSGGNEQFF. The chain uses TRBV5-8 and TRBJ2-1; D might be TRBD2 (6 bases). Between the trimmed V and J ends, which lost 1 base and 7 bases, there was a span of 15 bases. Germline V gene data show CDR1 as SGHTS and CDR2 as YDEGEE. This CDR3 is 15 amino acids long.

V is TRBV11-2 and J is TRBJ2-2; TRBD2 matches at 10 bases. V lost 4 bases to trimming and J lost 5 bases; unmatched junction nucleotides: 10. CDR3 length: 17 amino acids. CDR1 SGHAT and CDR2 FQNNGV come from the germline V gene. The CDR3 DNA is TGTGCCAGCAGCTCCCCCAGGATGGGACTAGCGACCGGGGAGCTGTTTTTT. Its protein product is CASSSPRMGLATGELFF.

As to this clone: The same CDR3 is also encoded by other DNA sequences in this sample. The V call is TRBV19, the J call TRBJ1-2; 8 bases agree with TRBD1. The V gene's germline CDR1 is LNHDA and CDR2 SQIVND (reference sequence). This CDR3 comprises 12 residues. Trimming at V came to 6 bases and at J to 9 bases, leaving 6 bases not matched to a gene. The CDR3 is CASSPRQGSYTF. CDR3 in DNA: TGTGCCAGTAGCCCCCGACAGGGGAGCTACACCTTC.

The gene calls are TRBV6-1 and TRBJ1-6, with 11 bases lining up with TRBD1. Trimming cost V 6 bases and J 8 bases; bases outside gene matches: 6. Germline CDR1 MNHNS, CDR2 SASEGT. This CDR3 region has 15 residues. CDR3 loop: CASSRTGGADSPLHF. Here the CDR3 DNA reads TGTGCCAGCAGCCGGACAGGGGGCGCGGATTCACCCCTCCACTTT.

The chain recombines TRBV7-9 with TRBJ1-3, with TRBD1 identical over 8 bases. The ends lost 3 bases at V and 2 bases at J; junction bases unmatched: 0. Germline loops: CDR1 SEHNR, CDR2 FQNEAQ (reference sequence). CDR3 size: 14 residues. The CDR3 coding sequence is TGTGCCAGCAGCTTGGACAGGGCTGGAAACACCATATATTTT. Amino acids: CASSLDRAGNTIYF.

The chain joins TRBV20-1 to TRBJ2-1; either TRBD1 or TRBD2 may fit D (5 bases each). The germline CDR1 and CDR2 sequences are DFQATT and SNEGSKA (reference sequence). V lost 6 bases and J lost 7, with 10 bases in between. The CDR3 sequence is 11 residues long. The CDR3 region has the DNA TGCAGTGCGGTGGGGGTAAATGAGCAGTTCTTC. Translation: CSAVGVNEQFF.

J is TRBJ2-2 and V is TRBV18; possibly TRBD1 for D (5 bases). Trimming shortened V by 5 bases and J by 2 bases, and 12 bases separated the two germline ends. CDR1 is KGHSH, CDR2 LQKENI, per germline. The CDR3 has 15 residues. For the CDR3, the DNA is TGTGCCAGCTCAAGAACAGGCCCCAACACCGGGGAGCTGTTTTTT. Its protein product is CASSRTGPNTGELFF.

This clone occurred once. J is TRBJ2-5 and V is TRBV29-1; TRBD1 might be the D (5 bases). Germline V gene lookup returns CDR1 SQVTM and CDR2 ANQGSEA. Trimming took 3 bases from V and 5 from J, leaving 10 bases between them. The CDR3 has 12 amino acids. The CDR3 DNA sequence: TGCAGCGTTGACAGGGTCGGGGAGACCCAGTACTTC. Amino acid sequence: CSVDRVGETQYF.

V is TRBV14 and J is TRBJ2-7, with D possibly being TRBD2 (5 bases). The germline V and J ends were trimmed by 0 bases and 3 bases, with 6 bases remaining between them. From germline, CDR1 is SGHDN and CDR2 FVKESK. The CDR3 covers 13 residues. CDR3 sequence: CASSQEGDYEQYF. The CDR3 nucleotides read TGTGCCAGCAGCCAAGAGGGAGACTACGAGCAGTACTTC. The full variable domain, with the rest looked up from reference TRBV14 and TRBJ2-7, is EAGVTQFPSHSVIEKGQTVTLRCDPISGHDNLYWYRRVMGKEIKFLLHFVKESKQDESGMPNNRFLAERTGGTYSTLKVQPAELEDSGVYFCASSQEGDYEQYFGPGTRLTVT.

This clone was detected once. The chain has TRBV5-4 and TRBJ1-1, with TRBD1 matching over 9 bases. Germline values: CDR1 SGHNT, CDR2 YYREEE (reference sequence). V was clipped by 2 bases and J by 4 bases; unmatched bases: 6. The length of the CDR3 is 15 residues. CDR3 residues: CASSFQDRGGTEAFF. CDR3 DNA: TGTGCCAGCAGCTTCCAGGACAGGGGAGGCACTGAAGCTTTCTTT.

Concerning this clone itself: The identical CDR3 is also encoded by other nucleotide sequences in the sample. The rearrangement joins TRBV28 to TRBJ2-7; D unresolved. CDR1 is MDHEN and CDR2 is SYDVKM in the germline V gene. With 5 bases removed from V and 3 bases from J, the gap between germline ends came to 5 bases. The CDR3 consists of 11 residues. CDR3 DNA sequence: TGTGCCAGCAGTCCGGACTACGAGCAGTACTTC. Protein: CASSPDYEQYF.

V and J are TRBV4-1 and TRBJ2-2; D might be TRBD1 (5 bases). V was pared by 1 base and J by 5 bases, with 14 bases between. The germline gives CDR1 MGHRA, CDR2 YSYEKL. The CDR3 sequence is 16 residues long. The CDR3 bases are TGCGCCAGCAGCCAAGGTTTCAGGACACGTACCGGGGAGCTGTTTTTT. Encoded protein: CASSQGFRTRTGELFF.

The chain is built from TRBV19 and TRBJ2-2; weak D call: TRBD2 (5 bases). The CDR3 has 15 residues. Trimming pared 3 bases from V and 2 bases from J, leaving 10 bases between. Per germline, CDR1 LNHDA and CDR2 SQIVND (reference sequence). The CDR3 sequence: CASSIRDRNTGELFF. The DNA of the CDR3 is TGTGCCAGTAGTATCCGGGATCGCAACACCGGGGAGCTGTTTTTT.

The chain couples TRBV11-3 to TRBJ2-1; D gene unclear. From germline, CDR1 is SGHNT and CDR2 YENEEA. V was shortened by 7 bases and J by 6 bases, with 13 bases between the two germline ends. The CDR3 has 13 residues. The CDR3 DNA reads TGTGCCAGCACCCTATCGGCGGCCAATGAGCAGTTCTTC. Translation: CASTLSAANEQFF.

Here the CDR3 reads CASSSAGRGGTQYF. The CDR3 DNA sequence: TGTGCCAGCAGTTCCGCCGGACGGGGAGGTACGCAGTATTTT. J is TRBJ2-3 and V is TRBV6-6, with a weak D call TRBD2 (6 bases). CDR3 length equals 14 residues. V lost 4 bases and J lost 8, with 16 bases in between. Germline V gene data show CDR1 as MNHNY and CDR2 as SVGAGI (reference sequence).

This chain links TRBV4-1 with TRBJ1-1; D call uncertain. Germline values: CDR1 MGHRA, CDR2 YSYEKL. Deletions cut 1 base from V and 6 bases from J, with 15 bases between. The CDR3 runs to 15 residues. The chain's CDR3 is CASSQVKGGRAEAFF. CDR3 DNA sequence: TGCGCCAGCAGCCAAGTAAAGGGAGGGAGGGCTGAAGCTTTCTTT.

In DNA, the CDR3 is TGCGCCAGCAGCTTTTCGGTGGAGCAGTTCTTC. Translated: CASSFSVEQFF. This chain connects TRBV5-1 to TRBJ2-1; D is ambiguous. With 2 bases removed from V and 10 bases from J, the gap between germline ends came to 7 bases. Germline assignment: CDR1 SGHRS and CDR2 YFSETQ. This CDR3 has 11 residues. The full variable domain, with the rest looked up from reference TRBV5-1 and TRBJ2-1, is KAGVTQTPRYLIKTRGQQVTLSCSPISGHRSVSWYQQTPGQGLQFLFEYFSETQRNKGNFPGRFSGRQFSNSRSEMNVSTLELGDSALYLCASSFSVEQFFGPGTRLTVL.

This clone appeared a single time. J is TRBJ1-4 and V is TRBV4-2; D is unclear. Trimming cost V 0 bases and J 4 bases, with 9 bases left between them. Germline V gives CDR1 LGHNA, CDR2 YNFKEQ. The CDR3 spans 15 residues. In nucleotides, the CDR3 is TGTGCCAGCAGCCAAGATCGCCAGGTTAATGAAAAACTGTTTTTT. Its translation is CASSQDRQVNEKLFF.

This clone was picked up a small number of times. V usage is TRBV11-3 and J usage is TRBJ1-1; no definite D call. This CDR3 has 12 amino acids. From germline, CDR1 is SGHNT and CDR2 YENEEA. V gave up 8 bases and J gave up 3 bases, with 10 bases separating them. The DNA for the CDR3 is TGTGCCAGCGGTCTGGTGTACACTGAAGCTTTCTTT. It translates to CASGLVYTEAFF.

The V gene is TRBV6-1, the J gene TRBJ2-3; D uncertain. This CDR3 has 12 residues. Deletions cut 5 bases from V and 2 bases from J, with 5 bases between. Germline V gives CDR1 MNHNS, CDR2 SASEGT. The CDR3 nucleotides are TGTGCCAGCAGTCCGGCCACAGATACGCAGTATTTT. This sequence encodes CASSPATDTQYF.

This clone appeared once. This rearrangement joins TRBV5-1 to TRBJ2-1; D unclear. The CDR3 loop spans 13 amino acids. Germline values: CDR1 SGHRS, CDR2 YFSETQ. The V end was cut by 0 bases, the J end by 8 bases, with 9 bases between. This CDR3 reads CASSLADVDEQFF. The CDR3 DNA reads TGCGCCAGCAGCTTGGCCGATGTTGATGAGCAGTTCTTC.

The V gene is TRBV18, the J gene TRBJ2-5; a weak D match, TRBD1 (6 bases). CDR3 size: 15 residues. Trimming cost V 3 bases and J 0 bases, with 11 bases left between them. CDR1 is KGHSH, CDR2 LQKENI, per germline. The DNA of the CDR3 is TGTGCCAGCTCACCCAAACAGGGATACCAAGAGACCCAGTACTTC. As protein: CASSPKQGYQETQYF.

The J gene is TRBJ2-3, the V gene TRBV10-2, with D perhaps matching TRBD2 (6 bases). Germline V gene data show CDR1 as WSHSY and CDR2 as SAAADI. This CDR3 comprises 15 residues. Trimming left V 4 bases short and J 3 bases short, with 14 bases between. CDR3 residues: CASSATGVLTDTQYF. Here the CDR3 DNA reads TGCGCCAGCAGTGCTACGGGAGTGTTGACAGATACGCAGTATTTT.